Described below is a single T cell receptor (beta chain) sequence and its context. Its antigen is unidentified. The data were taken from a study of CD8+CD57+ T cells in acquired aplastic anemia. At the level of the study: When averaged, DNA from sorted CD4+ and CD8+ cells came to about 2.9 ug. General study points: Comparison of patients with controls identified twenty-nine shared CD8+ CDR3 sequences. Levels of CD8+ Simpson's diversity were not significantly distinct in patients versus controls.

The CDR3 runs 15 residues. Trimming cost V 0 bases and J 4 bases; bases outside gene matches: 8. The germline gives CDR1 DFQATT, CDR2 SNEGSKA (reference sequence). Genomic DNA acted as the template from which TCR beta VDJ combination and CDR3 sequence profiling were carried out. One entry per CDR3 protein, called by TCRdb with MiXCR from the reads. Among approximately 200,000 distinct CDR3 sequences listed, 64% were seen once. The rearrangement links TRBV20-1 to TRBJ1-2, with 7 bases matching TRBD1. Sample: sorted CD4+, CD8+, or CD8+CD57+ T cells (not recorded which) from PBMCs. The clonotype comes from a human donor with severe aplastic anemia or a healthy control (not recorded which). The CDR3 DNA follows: TGCAGTGCTAGAGAAGGTACAGGGGTAGTCTATGGCTACACCTTC. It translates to CSAREGTGVVYGYTF.